Below, 27 T cell receptor beta chains from the same sample are listed, as sequenced in a study of OX40 agonist ivuxolimab in advanced cancers. Libraries were prepared by immunoSEQ multiplex PCR; TCRdb keeps only in-frame clonotypes and omits some of them. This sample has approximately 76,000 clones; under 95% occur once, and the top ten carry over 7.5%. This material consisted of CD4+ or CD8+ T cells sorted from blood, taken in a trial of the OX40 agonist ivuxolimab. These TCRs come from an adult with an advanced solid tumor such as melanoma, head and neck, liver or kidney cancer.

This chain uses TRBV9 with TRBJ2-5, with D perhaps TRBD1 or TRBD2 (5 bases each). CDR3 size: 14 residues. Germline-derived CDR1 and CDR2 are SGDLS and YYNGEE. Trimming stripped 0 bases from V and 1 base from J, with 7 bases between. The CDR3 region is CASSVGGAQETQYF. The CDR3 coding sequence is TGTGCCAGCAGCGTAGGAGGGGCCCAAGAGACCCAGTACTTC.

The chain carries TRBV4-1 and TRBJ1-2; no firm D call. V dropped 0 bases and J dropped 3 bases, with 8 bases sitting between them. CDR3 size: 14 residues. Germline loops: CDR1 MGHRA, CDR2 YSYEKL. In DNA form, the CDR3 reads TGCGCCAGCAGCCAAGAAACCGGATACTATGGCTACACCTTC. Translation: CASSQETGYYGYTF.

A note on this clone: The junction departs from the called germline gene at one end, perhaps through a read error. The chain carries TRBV5-4 and TRBJ2-3, with TRBD2 matching over 15 bases. CDR1 is SGHNT and CDR2 is YYREEE in the germline V gene (reference sequence). CDR3 length equals 15 residues. The CDR3 bases are TGTGCCAGCAGCTGGACTAGCGGGGGGGCAGAGACGCAGTATTTT. Its protein is CASSWTSGGAETQYF.

Only one count was recorded for this clone. The sample contains more than one DNA sequence encoding this CDR3. The chain joins TRBV6-5 to TRBJ1-5; D uncertain. V shed 2 bases and J shed 1 base, with 3 bases lying between them. The CDR3 covers 13 residues. CDR1 MNHEY and CDR2 SVGAGI come from the germline V gene. CDR3 in amino acids: CASSYGSNQPQHF. In nucleotides, the CDR3 is TGTGCCAGCAGTTACGGGAGCAATCAGCCCCAGCATTTT.

The gene calls are TRBV7-9 and TRBJ2-7; tentatively, D is TRBD2 (5 bases). The CDR3 runs 12 residues. Germline CDR1 and CDR2: SEHNR and FQNEAQ (reference sequence). The V end lost 7 bases, the J end lost 2 bases, and 9 bases lay between the germline ends. The CDR3 nucleotides are TGTGCCAGCACGGCGGGCCCCTACGAGCAGTACTTC. It translates to CASTAGPYEQYF.

The V call is TRBV27, the J call TRBJ2-1; D not resolved. CDR1 and CDR2 (germline): MNHEY, SMNVEV (reference sequence). CDR3 size: 15 residues. Trimming pared 2 bases from V and 8 bases from J, leaving 16 bases between. The CDR3 protein is CASSLMWNSLDEQFF. The CDR3 DNA is TGTGCCAGCAGTTTAATGTGGAACAGTCTGGATGAGCAGTTCTTC.

The genes are TRBV9 and TRBJ1-4, with 8 bases matching TRBD1. This CDR3 comprises 15 residues. The J segment lost 0 bases and the V segment lost 3 bases, leaving 1 base of the junction unmatched. Per the germline V gene, CDR1 is SGDLS and CDR2 is YYNGEE. This CDR3 reads CASSAGQATNEKLFF. The CDR3 DNA reads as TGTGCCAGCAGCGCGGGACAGGCAACTAATGAAAAACTGTTTTTT. The whole variable domain, remainder taken from reference TRBV9 and TRBJ1-4, is DSGVTQTPKHLITATGQRVTLRCSPRSGDLSVYWYQQSLDQGLQFLIQYYNGEERAKGNILERFSAQQFPDLHSELNLSSLELGDSALYFCASSAGQATNEKLFFGSGTQLSVL.

The rearrangement uses TRBV28 and TRBJ2-6; weak D call: TRBD1 (5 bases). V was cut by 10 bases and J by 0 bases, with 13 bases left in between. CDR1 and CDR2 (germline): MDHEN, SYDVKM. The CDR3 runs 15 residues. In DNA, the CDR3 is TGTGCCACTACCAAGGGGATCTCTGGGGCCAACGTCCTGACTTTC. It is translated as CATTKGISGANVLTF.

V usage is TRBV25-1 and J usage is TRBJ2-5; possible D gene TRBD2, 5 bases. V lost 2 bases and J 2 bases, leaving 12 bases between the germline ends. Germline V gene sequence: CDR1 MGHDK, CDR2 SYGVNS. This CDR3 comprises 15 residues. CDR3 protein: CASSERRVSQETQYF. The CDR3 region has the DNA TGTGCCAGCAGTGAACGGCGGGTATCACAAGAGACCCAGTACTTC.

This chain joins TRBV5-1 and TRBJ2-3, with 7 bases lining up with TRBD2. Germline CDR1 and CDR2: SGHRS and YFSETQ. The CDR3 has 17 amino acids. J gave up 0 bases and V 0 bases, and 7 bases lay outside the gene matches. CDR3 protein: CASSLAGAGVSTDTQYF. DNA of the CDR3: TGCGCCAGCAGCTTGGCCGGCGCGGGGGTTAGCACAGATACGCAGTATTTT.

V is TRBV11-2 and J is TRBJ1-1; no firm D call. Germline V CDR1 and CDR2: SGHAT, FQNNGV. Trimming took off 0 bases at V and 1 base at J, with 9 bases between the two ends. CDR3 length equals 15 residues. The CDR3 region is CASSLDWAENTEAFF. The CDR3 DNA reads as TGTGCCAGCAGCTTAGATTGGGCAGAGAACACTGAAGCTTTCTTT.

The V gene is TRBV13, the J gene TRBJ2-7, with 10 bases aligning to TRBD1. After removal of 5 bases from V and 4 bases from J, the junction contained 11 bases not matched to a gene. Germline assignment: CDR1 PRHDT and CDR2 FYEKMQ (reference sequence). The CDR3 runs 16 residues. In nucleotides, the CDR3 is TGTGCCAGCAGCCCACGGGACAGGGGTAATTTGTACGAGCAGTACTTC. This codes for CASSPRDRGNLYEQYF.

The chain recombines TRBV9 with TRBJ2-1; TRBD1 aligns across 12 bases. Looked up from germline, CDR1 is SGDLS and CDR2 is YYNGEE. V lost 7 bases and J lost 10; bases outside the gene matches: 6. The CDR3 length is 13 residues. CDR3 nucleotides: TGTGCCAGCTCCGGGACAGGGGGCTGGGAGCAGTTCTTC. Protein sequence: CASSGTGGWEQFF.

The chain uses TRBV6-5 and TRBJ2-7; TRBD1 or TRBD2 may be the D gene (5 bases each). From germline, CDR1 is MNHEY and CDR2 SVGAGI. The CDR3 is 13 amino acids. Deletions cut 0 bases from V and 6 bases from J, with 9 bases between. DNA of the CDR3: TGTGCCAGCAGTTACTCGAGGGGTAGCGAGCAGTACTTC. It specifies CASSYSRGSEQYF.

The genes are TRBV6-5 and TRBJ1-1; maybe TRBD1 (6 bases). The CDR3 runs 13 residues. V was pared by 7 bases and J by 4 bases, with 13 bases between. Germline CDR1 reads MNHEY; CDR2 reads SVGAGI. DNA of the CDR3: TGTGCCAGCACCCGTGAGGGGGGCACTGAAGCTTTCTTT. Its protein product is CASTREGGTEAFF.

This clone has only one observation. The rearrangement uses TRBV5-6 and TRBJ2-7, with D perhaps given as TRBD1 or TRBD2 (5 bases each). The V gene lost 2 bases and the J gene lost 4 bases, with 10 bases spanning the gap. CDR3 length: 13 residues. CDR1 is SGHDT, CDR2 YYEEEE, per germline. The DNA of the CDR3 is TGTGCCAGCAGCTTTGGGGGTTTGTACGAGCAGTACTTC. This encodes CASSFGGLYEQYF.

The chain is built from TRBV4-1 and TRBJ1-2; D remains unclear. This CDR3 comprises 18 residues. V lost 0 bases to trimming and J lost 2 bases, with 19 bases between them. The germline gives CDR1 MGHRA, CDR2 YSYEKL. CDR3 sequence: CASSQDQSAVKWNYGYTF. CDR3 coding DNA: TGCGCCAGCAGCCAAGACCAGTCCGCGGTTAAGTGGAACTATGGCTACACCTTC.

V is TRBV7-9 and J is TRBJ2-7, with 8 bases fitting TRBD1. The trim removed 4 bases at V and 6 bases at J, leaving 11 bases unmatched. Germline-derived CDR1 and CDR2 are SEHNR and FQNEAQ (reference sequence). This CDR3 is built from 15 residues. The CDR3 nucleotides are TGTGCCAGCAGCTCCTCAGGACAGGGAGCGGGCGAGCAGTACTTC. Translation gives CASSSSGQGAGEQYF.

The chain uses TRBV7-2 and TRBJ2-1; 8 bases fit TRBD1. J gave up 4 bases and V 4 bases, and 3 bases lay outside the gene matches. Germline V gene sequence: CDR1 SGHTA, CDR2 FQGNSA. CDR3 length: 14 residues. The CDR3 nucleotides are TGTGCCAGCAGCTCCACAGGGGGATACAATGAGCAGTTCTTC. It is translated as CASSSTGGYNEQFF.

This chain connects TRBV5-6 to TRBJ2-3; D ambiguous. Trimming cost V 4 bases and J 0 bases, with 3 bases left between them. This CDR3 region has 12 residues. Germline assignment: CDR1 SGHDT and CDR2 YYEEEE. In nucleotides, the CDR3 is TGTGCCAGCAGCCCAAGCACAGATACGCAGTATTTT. Amino acid sequence: CASSPSTDTQYF.

V and J are TRBV27 and TRBJ1-1; D is ambiguous. The germline V gene has CDR1 MNHEY and CDR2 SMNVEV (reference sequence). Trimming left V 4 bases short and J 4 bases short, with 10 bases between. The CDR3 totals 13 residues. In nucleotides, the CDR3 is TGTGCCAGCAGTTACGGGGAGGGCACTGAAGCTTTCTTT. Amino acid sequence: CASSYGEGTEAFF.

The chain couples TRBV5-5 to TRBJ2-7, with D possibly being TRBD2 (5 bases). Germline CDR1 and CDR2: SGHKS and YYEKEE (reference sequence). Trimming removed 4 bases at V and 0 bases at J, with 11 bases between. This CDR3 has 14 residues. In DNA, the CDR3 is TGTGCCAGCAGCCCTACTAGAAGCTCCTACGAGCAGTACTTC. It is translated as CASSPTRSSYEQYF. The variable domain in full, with the rest retrieved from reference TRBV5-5 and TRBJ2-7, is DAGVTQSPTHLIKTRGQQVTLRCSPISGHKSVSWYQQVLGQGPQFIFQYYEKEERGRGNFPDRFSARQFPNYSSELNVNALLLGDSALYLCASSPTRSSYEQYFGPGTRLTVT.

The V and J genes are TRBV29-1 and TRBJ2-5, with D tentatively TRBD2 (5 bases). CDR3 length equals 13 residues. V shed 7 bases and J shed 5 bases, with 17 bases lying between them. CDR1 SQVTM and CDR2 ANQGSEA come from the germline V gene. The CDR3 DNA follows: TGCAGCGCCGTCCCTGGACTGAGGGAGACCCAGTACTTC. This translates into CSAVPGLRETQYF.

The chain combines TRBV29-1 with TRBJ2-3; 9 bases map to TRBD2. This CDR3 is 13 amino acids long. The germline V gene encodes CDR1 SQVTM and CDR2 ANQGSEA. The trim removed 5 bases at V and 5 bases at J, leaving 5 bases unmatched. The CDR3 bases are TGCAGCGTTTTCGTAGCGGGGGTAGATACGCAGTATTTT. Amino acid sequence: CSVFVAGVDTQYF.

The chain couples TRBV12-5 to TRBJ1-1; possibly TRBD1 for D (6 bases). Germline values: CDR1 LGHNT, CDR2 FRNRAP. This CDR3 spans 11 amino acids. The V end lost 7 bases, the J end lost 6 bases, and 9 bases lay between the germline ends. This chain's CDR3 is CASVQGPEAFF. CDR3 coding DNA: TGTGCTAGTGTACAGGGTCCTGAAGCTTTCTTT. The variable domain in full, completed from reference TRBV12-5 and TRBJ1-1, reads DARVTQTPRHKVTEMGQEVTMRCQPILGHNTVFWYRQTMMQGLELLAYFRNRAPLDDSGMPKDRFSAEMPDATLATLKIQPSEPRDSAVYFCASVQGPEAFFGQGTRLTVV.

This rearrangement joins TRBV13 to TRBJ2-1, with 9 bases lining up with TRBD1. Per germline, CDR1 PRHDT and CDR2 FYEKMQ (reference sequence). V gave up 4 bases and J gave up 4 bases; unmatched junction bases: 14. The CDR3 length is 18 residues. CDR3 sequence: CASSSTERTGVGYNEQFF. The CDR3 DNA reads as TGTGCCAGCAGCTCGACCGAACGGACAGGGGTAGGATACAATGAGCAGTTCTTC.

This clone was recorded only once. The chain carries TRBV29-1 and TRBJ2-4, with 13 bases matching TRBD2. Germline lookup yields CDR1 SQVTM and CDR2 ANQGSEA. V gave up 0 bases and J gave up 6 bases; unmatched junction bases: 8. This CDR3 is 17 amino acids long. The CDR3 DNA is TGCAGCGTTGAAGATTTAACTAGCGGGGGGGCCCCAAACATTCAGTACTTC. Its translation: CSVEDLTSGGAPNIQYF.